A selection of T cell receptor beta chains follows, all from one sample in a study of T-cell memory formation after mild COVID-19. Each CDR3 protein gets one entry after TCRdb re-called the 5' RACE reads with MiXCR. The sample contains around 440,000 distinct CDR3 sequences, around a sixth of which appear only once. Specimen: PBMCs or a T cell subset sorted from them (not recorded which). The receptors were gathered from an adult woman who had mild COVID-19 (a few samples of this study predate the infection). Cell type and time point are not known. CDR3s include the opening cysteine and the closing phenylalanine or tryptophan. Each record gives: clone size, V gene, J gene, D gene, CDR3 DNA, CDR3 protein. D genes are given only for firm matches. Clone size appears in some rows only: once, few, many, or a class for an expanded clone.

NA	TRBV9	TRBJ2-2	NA	TGTGCCAGCAGCGTAGTTGCTAGCCTCACCGGGGAGCTGTTTTTT	CASSVVASLTGELFF
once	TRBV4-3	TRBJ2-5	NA	TGCGCCAGCAGCCCATCGGGGGGCGGGAGCGGATGGGAGACCCAGTACTTC	CASSPSGGGSGWETQYF
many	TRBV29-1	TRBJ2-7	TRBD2	TGCAGCGTTGGATTCGGTGGAGCGGGGGGGCGCGAGCAGTACTTC	CSVGFGGAGGREQYF
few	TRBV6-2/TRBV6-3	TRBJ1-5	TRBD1	TGTGCCAGCAGAGACAGGGAACAGCCCCAGCATTTT	CASRDREQPQHF
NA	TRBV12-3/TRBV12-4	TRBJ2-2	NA	TGTGCCAGCAGTTTAGGGCGGGGCGGCGGGGAGCTGTTTTTT	CASSLGRGGGELFF
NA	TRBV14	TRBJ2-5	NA	TGTGCCAGCAGCCAAGGGGTAAAAGGGACCCAGTACTTC	CASSQGVKGTQYF
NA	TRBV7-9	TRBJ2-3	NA	TGTGCCAGCAGCTACTACGGGGCAGATACGCAGTATTTT	CASSYYGADTQYF
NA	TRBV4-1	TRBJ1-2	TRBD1	TGCGCCAGCAGCCAAGAAGGGGGCCAGGCCAACTATGGCTACACCTTC	CASSQEGGQANYGYTF
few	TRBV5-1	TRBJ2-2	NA	TGCGCCAGCAGCTTGGCTTTGGGCCCTCAGAACACCGGGGAGCTGTTTTTT	CASSLALGPQNTGELFF
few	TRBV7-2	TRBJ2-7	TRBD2	TGTGCCAGCAGCTTAGACTCGCTAGCGGTCACCTACGAGCAGTACTTC	CASSLDSLAVTYEQYF
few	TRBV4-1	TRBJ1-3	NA	TGCGCCAGCAGCCAAGTGGGGATCAGGACTGGAAACACCATATATTTT	CASSQVGIRTGNTIYF
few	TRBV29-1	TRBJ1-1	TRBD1	TGCAGCGTTACAGGGGGCACTGAAGCTTTCTTT	CSVTGGTEAFF
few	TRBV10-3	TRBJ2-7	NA	TGTGCCATCAGTGAGTCGATTTCGGGACGAAGGGACTACGAGCAGTACTTC	CAISESISGRRDYEQYF
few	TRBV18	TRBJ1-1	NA	TGTGCCAGCTCATCTCAGTCCCAACTTTACACCAGCGGACGGTTGGAAGCTTTCTTT	CASSSQSQLYTSGRLEAFF
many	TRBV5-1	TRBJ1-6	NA	TGCGCCAGCAGCATGCCGGGCGGGGCACCCCTCCACTTT	CASSMPGGAPLHF
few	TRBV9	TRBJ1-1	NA	TGTGCCAGCAGCGTAGCCCCCCAGCTGAACACTGAAGCTTTCTTT	CASSVAPQLNTEAFF
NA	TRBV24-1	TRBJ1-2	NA	TGTGCCATCAGTCCGCCCACAACAGGGAGGAACTATGGCTACACCTTC	CAISPPTTGRNYGYTF
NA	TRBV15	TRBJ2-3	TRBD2	TGTGCCACCAGCAAACTAGCGGGAGGGCCAGATACGCAGTATTTT	CATSKLAGGPDTQYF
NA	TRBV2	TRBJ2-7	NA	TGTGCCATACGAAGGGGCTACGAGCAGTACTTC	CAIRRGYEQYF
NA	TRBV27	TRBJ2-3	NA	TGTGCCAGCAGTTCGTATAGCACAGATACGCAGTATTTT	CASSSYSTDTQYF
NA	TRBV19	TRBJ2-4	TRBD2	TGTGCCAGTACCGATTCCCGGGGGGAAGGGAAGAACATTCAGTACTTC	CASTDSRGEGKNIQYF
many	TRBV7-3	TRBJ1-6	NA	TGTGCCAGCAGCTTAGGGGCAGGGAGCAGTTCACCCCTCCACTTT	CASSLGAGSSSPLHF
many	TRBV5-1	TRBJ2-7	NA	TGCGCCAGCAGCTTCCGAGGGGAAGGGTACGAGCAGTACTTC	CASSFRGEGYEQYF
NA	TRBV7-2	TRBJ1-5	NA	TGTGCCAGCAGCTTAGGCAGGGCGGGCAATCAGCCCCAGCATTTT	CASSLGRAGNQPQHF
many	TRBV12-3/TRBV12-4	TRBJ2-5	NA	TGTGCCAGCAGTTTATGGCAGCAAGAGACCCAGTACTTC	CASSLWQQETQYF
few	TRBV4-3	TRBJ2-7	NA	TGCGCCAGCAGCCAAGTGTCGCAGTCGAGCTCCTACGAGCAGTACTTC	CASSQVSQSSSYEQYF
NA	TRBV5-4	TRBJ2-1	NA	TGTGCCAGCACCCACTCTTGGAGCGATGAGCAGTTCTTC	CASTHSWSDEQFF
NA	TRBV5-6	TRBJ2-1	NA	TGTGCCAGCAGCTTGGGCCAGCCGTCGGCCCACAATGAGCAGTTCTTC	CASSLGQPSAHNEQFF
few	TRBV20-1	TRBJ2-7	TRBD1	TGCAGTGCTAGTTCTGGGACAGGGGGGATCTACGAGCAGTACTTC	CSASSGTGGIYEQYF
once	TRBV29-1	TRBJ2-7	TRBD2	TGCAGCGTTCAACTAGCGGGGGTCCAGGGCGAGCAGTACTTC	CSVQLAGVQGEQYF
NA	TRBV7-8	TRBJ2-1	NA	TGTGCCAGCAGCGCTGGGACTTCGAGCTCCTACAATGAGCAGTTCTTC	CASSAGTSSSYNEQFF
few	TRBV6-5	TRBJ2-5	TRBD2	TGTGCCAGCAGAAATCGGGGGGTCCAACAAGAGACCCAGTACTTC	CASRNRGVQQETQYF
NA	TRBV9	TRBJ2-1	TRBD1	TGTGCCAGCAGCCATCCCCCGACAGGGCCGCTCTCCTACAATGAGCAGTTCTTC	CASSHPPTGPLSYNEQFF
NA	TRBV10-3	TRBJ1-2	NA	TGTGCCATCAGTGAGTCGTGGGCCAAGGGTTGGGGCTACACCTTC	CAISESWAKGWGYTF
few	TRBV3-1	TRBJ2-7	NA	TGTGCCAGCAGCCAAGAGGCCGGGACTTACAATCGCTACGAGCAGTACTTC	CASSQEAGTYNRYEQYF
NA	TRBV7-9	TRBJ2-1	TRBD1	TGTGCCAGCAGCTCGCGGCCCGGGACAGATAACAATGAGCAGTTCTTC	CASSSRPGTDNNEQFF
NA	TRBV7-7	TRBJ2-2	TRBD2	TGTGCTACTAAAAGCGGGGGTAACACCGGGGAGCTGTTTTTT	CATKSGGNTGELFF
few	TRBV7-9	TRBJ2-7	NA	TGTGCCAGCAGCTTCCCGCAGGGTTACGAGCAGTACTTC	CASSFPQGYEQYF
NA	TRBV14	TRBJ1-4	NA	TGTGCCAGCAGCCAGTTCCGTGGAGCGATTAATGAAAAACTGTTTTTT	CASSQFRGAINEKLFF
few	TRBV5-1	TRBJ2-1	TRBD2	TGCGCCAGCAGCTTGGTCAGACTAGCGGAAATAAATGAGCAGTTCTTC	CASSLVRLAEINEQFF
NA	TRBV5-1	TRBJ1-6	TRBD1	TGCGCCAGCAGGCCCGGGACAGGGGTCTCACCCCTACACTTT	CASRPGTGVSPLHF
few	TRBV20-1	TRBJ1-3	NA	TGCAGTGCTAGGGACAAGTCCTCTGGAAACACCATATATTTT	CSARDKSSGNTIYF